This T cell receptor (beta chain) was sequenced in a study of blood T cell repertoires in COVID-19. Study processing details: By means of reference gene primer amplification, nucleated cell counts were estimated. Here immunoSEQ multiplex PCR was the method, and the copy in TCRdb shows in-frame clones only, minus some. The D gene and trimming were derived from the DNA, and the V and J assignments and clone size from that table. The sample has around 310,000 clones; roughly 90% are singletons. The sample was peripheral blood. The clonotype originates from a woman aged 50 to 60 with active or convalescent COVID-19.

The CDR3 is CASSLQGAYNEQFF. CDR3 DNA sequence: TGTGCCAGCAGTTTACAGGGGGCCTACAATGAGCAGTTCTTC. V gene TRBV27 combines with J gene TRBJ2-1; 7 bases match TRBD1. CDR1 is MNHEY, CDR2 SMNVEV, per germline (reference sequence). This CDR3 has 14 amino acids. Losses at the gene ends were 2 bases for V and 2 bases for J; bases not matched to a gene: 0.